In this sample, the clone carrying this TCR beta chain turned up many times. The antigen is unknown. These data are taken from a study of identical twins. Study-level points and caveats: Compared with models, monozygotic twins showed more out-of-frame TCR alpha sharing. There is a chance that invariant MAIT and iNKT cells partially muddied zero-insertion analyses. Cross-sectional statistical analysis, not tracking of the same donors, underpinned the conclusions.

V lost 7 bases to trimming and J lost 7 bases; unmatched junction nucleotides: 6. The CDR3 has 14 residues. Template switching created a universal primer site, and the cDNA included unique molecular identifiers. MiXCR, run by TCRdb on the 5' RACE reads, gives a single entry per CDR3 protein. Among roughly 1.6 million distinct CDR3 sequences listed, roughly 35% were seen once. The chain has TRBV12-3 or TRBV12-4 and TRBJ2-7, with 14 bases matching TRBD2. The sample taken for sequencing was cord blood. This TCR was recovered from a newborn girl in good health. CDR3 sequence (DNA): TGTGCCAGCACCCTAGGACTAGCGGGAGGAGAGCAGTACTTC. Its translation is CASTLGLAGGEQYF.